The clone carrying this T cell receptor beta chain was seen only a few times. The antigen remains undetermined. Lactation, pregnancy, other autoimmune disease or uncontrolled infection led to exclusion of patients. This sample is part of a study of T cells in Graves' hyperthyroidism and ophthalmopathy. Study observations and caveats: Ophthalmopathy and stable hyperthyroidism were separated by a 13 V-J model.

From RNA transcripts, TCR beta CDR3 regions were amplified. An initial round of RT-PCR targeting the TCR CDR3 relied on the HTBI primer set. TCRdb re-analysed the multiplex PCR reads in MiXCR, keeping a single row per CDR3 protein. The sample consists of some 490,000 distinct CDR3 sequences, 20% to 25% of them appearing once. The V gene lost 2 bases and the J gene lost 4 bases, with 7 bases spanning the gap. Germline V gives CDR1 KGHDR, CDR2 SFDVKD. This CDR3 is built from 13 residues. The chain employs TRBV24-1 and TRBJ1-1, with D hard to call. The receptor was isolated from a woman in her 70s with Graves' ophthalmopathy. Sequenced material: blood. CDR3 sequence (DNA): TGTGCCACCAGTGATTCCTGGGTCACTGAAGCTTTCTTT. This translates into CATSDSWVTEAFF.